This T cell receptor (beta chain) was sequenced in a study of T cells in Graves' hyperthyroidism and ophthalmopathy. Overall study results and limits: The blood repertoire included most of the expanded thyroid clonotypes above 0.001. In the analysis, a 13 V-J model separated ophthalmopathy from stable hyperthyroidism.

This clonotype was recorded many times. Antigen unknown. Amplification yielded TCR beta CDR3 regions, with RNA transcripts as the source. When the TCR CDR3 underwent first-round RT-PCR, the HTBI primer set was used. In TCRdb, the multiplex PCR reads were re-called with MiXCR into one record per CDR3 protein. The profile shows about 520,000 distinct CDR3 sequences, roughly 24% of them singletons. Patients showing uncontrolled infection, other autoimmune disease, pregnancy or lactation were ineligible. Clinicians diagnosed patients from clinical symptoms, serum thyroxine and TRAb, thyroid ultrasound and orbital computed tomography. The CDR3 runs 15 residues. CDR1 is MNHNS and CDR2 is SASEGT in the germline V gene. V lost 6 bases and J lost 0, with 12 bases in between.

Sequencing was done on a sample of blood. The gene calls are TRBV6-1 and TRBJ1-5, with D possibly being TRBD1 (6 bases). The clonotype was recovered from a young woman with Graves' ophthalmopathy. The CDR3 here is CASSSGTYSNQPQHF. CDR3 nucleotide sequence: TGTGCCAGCAGCTCCGGGACATATAGCAATCAGCCCCAGCATTTT.